This T cell receptor (beta chain) was profiled in a study of T cell responses to AZD1222 COVID-19 vaccine. TCRdb keeps only in-frame clones here, not all; method: immunoSEQ multiplex PCR. The sample gives over 75,000 clones, over 75% of which show up once; roughly 3.1% is in the top ten. CDR3 size: 14 residues. The germline V gene encodes CDR1 KGHDR and CDR2 SFDVKD. V was cut by 2 bases and J by 4 bases, with 8 bases left in between. This clonotype was obtained from an adult who received the AZD1222 COVID-19 vaccine. The gene calls are TRBV24-1 and TRBJ2-1; D is undetermined. The starting material was peripheral blood, obtained 28 days after the second AZD1222 dose. The CDR3 reads CATSDSQPYNEQFF. CDR3 DNA sequence: TGTGCCACCAGTGATTCCCAACCTTACAATGAGCAGTTCTTC.